The 17 T cell receptor beta chains presented below share a single source sample, sequenced in a study of T cell responses to AZD1222 COVID-19 vaccine. Sequenced by immunoSEQ multiplex PCR; TCRdb stores in-frame clones only, minus some. The sample records about 150,000 clones, 86% being singletons. Source: peripheral blood, taken on day 0 of MenACWY control vaccination. All receptors come from an adult in good health.

The rearrangement joins TRBV4-3 to TRBJ2-1; 11 nucleotides align to TRBD1. Trimming took 4 bases from V and 1 from J; bases not matched to a gene: 3. This CDR3 spans 16 amino acids. Germline V gene data show CDR1 as LGHNA and CDR2 as YSLEER. CDR3 DNA sequence: TGCGCCAGCAGCCGAGGGACAGGGGGATCCTACAATGAGCAGTTCTTC. It codes for CASSRGTGGSYNEQFF.

The chain is built from TRBV13 and TRBJ2-7; D may be TRBD1 (6 bases). Trimming stripped 2 bases from V and 5 bases from J, with 19 bases between. Germline V lookup: CDR1 PRHDT, CDR2 FYEKMQ (reference sequence). This CDR3 is built from 16 residues. CDR3 sequence reads: CASSLLGPGARNEQYF. DNA of the CDR3: TGTGCCAGCAGCTTACTAGGTCCAGGGGCGAGGAACGAGCAGTACTTC.

V and J are TRBV24-1 and TRBJ2-1, with 10 bases lining up with TRBD2. The CDR3 is 18 amino acids. V dropped 4 bases and J dropped 0; count of bases not matched to a gene: 8. From germline, CDR1 is KGHDR and CDR2 SFDVKD. CDR3 sequence: CATSDGLADISSYNEQFF. DNA of the CDR3: TGTGCCACCAGTGACGGACTAGCGGATATAAGCTCCTACAATGAGCAGTTCTTC.

The chain uses TRBV11-2 and TRBJ1-1; no definite D call. CDR3 length equals 11 residues. V was cut by 5 bases and J by 4 bases, with 5 bases left in between. CDR1 is SGHAT and CDR2 is FQNNGV in the germline V gene. DNA of the CDR3: TGTGCCAGCAGCCCTAGCACTGAAGCTTTCTTT. It is translated as CASSPSTEAFF.

The chain links TRBV27 to TRBJ1-6; D uncertain. The ends were cut back, 2 bases at V and 1 base at J, with 6 bases in the middle. The CDR3 has 15 residues. Germline V gives CDR1 MNHEY, CDR2 SMNVEV (reference sequence). The CDR3 here is CASSLKESYNSPLHF. CDR3 DNA: TGTGCCAGCAGTTTAAAGGAGTCCTATAATTCACCCCTCCACTTT.

The chain links TRBV11-3 to TRBJ2-2; D is perhaps TRBD1 (5 bases). Trimming left V 2 bases short and J 6 bases short, with 16 bases between. Germline CDR1 is SGHNT and CDR2 is YENEEA. CDR3 length: 16 amino acids. DNA for the CDR3: TGTGCCAGCAGCTTACCCGTTGGGTGGGGCGCCGGGGAGCTGTTTTTT. Residues: CASSLPVGWGAGELFF.

The rearrangement joins TRBV27 to TRBJ2-7; a possible D gene is TRBD1 (5 bases). This CDR3 is built from 14 residues. Trimming left V 2 bases short and J 4 bases short, with 12 bases between. The germline V gene encodes CDR1 MNHEY and CDR2 SMNVEV (reference sequence). Here the CDR3 DNA reads TGTGCCAGCAGTTTAAAGGGCAGGGAATACGAGCAGTACTTC. Its translation is CASSLKGREYEQYF.

The rearrangement links TRBV24-1 to TRBJ2-1; 8 bases are a match to TRBD1. The CDR3 has 15 residues. J was trimmed by 9 bases and V by 1 base; bases with no gene match: 7. Germline CDR1 is KGHDR and CDR2 is SFDVKD. Here the CDR3 reads CATSDFGQGMGEQFF. The CDR3 DNA reads as TGTGCCACCAGTGATTTTGGACAGGGTATGGGTGAGCAGTTCTTC.

V usage is TRBV12-3 or TRBV12-4 and J usage is TRBJ2-1, with D unresolved. V lost 1 base to trimming and J lost 8 bases, with 3 bases between them. The CDR3 consists of 11 residues. DNA of the CDR3: TGTGCCAGCAGTTTAGTGGATGAGCAGTTCTTC. Amino acid sequence: CASSLVDEQFF.

The chain has TRBV9 and TRBJ1-1; weak D call: TRBD1 (5 bases). Germline loops: CDR1 SGDLS, CDR2 YYNGEE. Trimming left V 2 bases short and J 8 bases short, with 13 bases between. The CDR3 totals 13 residues. The CDR3 nucleotides read TGTGCCAGCAGCGTGGGAGGGGTAGGGGAAGCTTTCTTT. Translating gives CASSVGGVGEAFF.

V usage is TRBV5-1 and J usage is TRBJ2-6; D is unresolved. Germline lookup yields CDR1 SGHRS and CDR2 YFSETQ. The CDR3 has 15 residues. V was trimmed by 6 bases and J by 0 bases, leaving 10 bases between them. The CDR3 bases are TGCGCCAGCAACCGAGAAAGCTCTGGGGCCAACGTCCTGACTTTC. As protein: CASNRESSGANVLTF.

This clone was recorded only once. The chain has TRBV7-2 and TRBJ1-1, with no clear D. The CDR3 runs 11 residues. The V gene's germline CDR1 is SGHTA and CDR2 FQGNSA. V was pared by 5 bases and J by 8 bases, with 9 bases between. This CDR3 is CASSTYTEAFF. The CDR3 DNA is TGTGCCAGCAGCACGTATACGGAAGCTTTCTTT.

This clone turned up a few times. The chain links TRBV19 to TRBJ1-5; a possible D gene is TRBD1 (6 bases). Deletions cut 3 bases from V and 3 bases from J, with 9 bases between. The germline V gene has CDR1 LNHDA and CDR2 SQIVND (reference sequence). The length of the CDR3 is 14 residues. The chain's CDR3 is CASSIDRSNQPQHF. The CDR3 DNA is TGTGCCAGTAGTATTGACAGGTCCAATCAGCCCCAGCATTTT. The full variable domain, rest sourced from reference TRBV19 and TRBJ1-5, is DGGITQSPKYLFRKEGQNVTLSCEQNLNHDAMYWYRQDPGQGLRLIYYSQIVNDFQKGDIAEGYSVSREKKESFPLTVTSAQKNPTAFYLCASSIDRSNQPQHFGDGTRLSIL.

The V and J genes are TRBV7-9 and TRBJ2-1; a weak D match, TRBD2 (5 bases). The CDR3 is made up of 13 amino acids. Per the germline V gene, CDR1 is SEHNR and CDR2 is FQNEAQ (reference sequence). V dropped 2 bases and J dropped 8 bases, with 10 bases sitting between them. The CDR3 loop reads CASSLPGSDEQFF. CDR3 DNA: TGTGCCAGCAGCTTACCAGGTAGCGATGAGCAGTTCTTC.

This clone was observed a handful of times. The chain has TRBV4-2 and TRBJ1-1; 7 bases agree with TRBD1. Germline CDR1 and CDR2: LGHNA and YNFKEQ. The CDR3 loop spans 13 amino acids. J lost 8 bases, V lost 1 base, and 4 bases had no gene match. CDR3: CASSQGTGQEAFF. For the CDR3, the DNA is TGTGCCAGCAGCCAAGGGACGGGACAGGAAGCTTTCTTT.

This clone was found a few times. The chain couples TRBV4-1 to TRBJ1-5, with D perhaps matching TRBD1 (6 bases). With 1 base removed from V and 6 bases from J, the gap between germline ends came to 16 bases. The CDR3 is 16 residues long. CDR1 and CDR2 from the germline V gene are MGHRA and YSYEKL. CDR3 in DNA: TGCGCCAGCAGCCAAGGTTCAGGGGCAGGAACTCAGCCCCAGCATTTT. Its translation is CASSQGSGAGTQPQHF.

The chain uses TRBV10-1 and TRBJ2-1; D remains ambiguous. CDR1 is WNHNN and CDR2 is SYGVQD in the germline V gene (reference sequence). The CDR3 loop spans 12 amino acids. V was cut by 0 bases and J by 10 bases, with 7 bases left in between. The CDR3 bases are TGCGCCAGCAGTGAGTCTGGGCGCGAGCAGTTCTTC. This encodes CASSESGREQFF.